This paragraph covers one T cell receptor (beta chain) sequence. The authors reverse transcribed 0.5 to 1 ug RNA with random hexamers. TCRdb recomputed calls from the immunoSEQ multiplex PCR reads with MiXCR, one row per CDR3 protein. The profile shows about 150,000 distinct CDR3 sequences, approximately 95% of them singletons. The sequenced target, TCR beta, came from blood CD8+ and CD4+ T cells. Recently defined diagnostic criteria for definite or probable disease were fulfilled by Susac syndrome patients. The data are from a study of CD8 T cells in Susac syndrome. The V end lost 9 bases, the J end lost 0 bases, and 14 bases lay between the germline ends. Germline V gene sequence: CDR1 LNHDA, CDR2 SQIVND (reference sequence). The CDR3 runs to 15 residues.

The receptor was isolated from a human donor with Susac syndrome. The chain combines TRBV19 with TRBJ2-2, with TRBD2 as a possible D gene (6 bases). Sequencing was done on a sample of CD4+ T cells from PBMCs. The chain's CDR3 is CASKTGTANTGELFF. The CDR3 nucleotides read TGTGCCAGCAAAACCGGGACTGCGAACACCGGGGAGCTGTTTTTT.